The text below deals with one T cell receptor (beta chain). Its antigen has not been determined. One base away there is no much larger clone; base qualities are not given. Using the deep immunoSEQ assay, TCR CDR3 regions were amplified from genomic DNA by multiplex PCR. For each cell subset, the extracted genomic DNA was distributed evenly across all wells of several immunoSEQ 96-well plates, and each plate served as one replicate. For sorted subsets, roughly 200 ng genomic DNA, equal to 25,000 to 35,000 T cell genomes, was loaded into each replicate PCR. Purified libraries were measured with a Qubit 3.0 fluorometer, size-checked on a Bioanalyzer 2100, and measured again with the KAPA Library Quantification kit. Every immunoSEQ 96-well plate was sequenced on a dedicated single-read 150-cycle Illumina NextSeq 550 flow cell. As for how the authors treated the data: Because the immunoSEQ output included only junctional sequences and no quality scores, the filtering could not be the same as the filtering used for full-length reads. Sequences were annotated with PyIR, a Python wrapper for IgBLAST v1.9, and V/J genes and CDR3 were assigned using IMGT germline references. Reads were removed for weak V/J assignments (E-value above 1e-6), missing CDR3, stop codons, out-of-frame junctions, or ambiguous translated residues. V3J clonotypes were defined by identical inferred V gene, J gene, and CDR3 amino acid sequence. The percentage overlap between two repertoires was calculated by dividing the number of shared unique clonotypes by the size of the smaller repertoire. Richness of each repertoire was evaluated using RTK rarefaction, the Chao1 estimator, and Recon v2.1 estimates of unobserved clonotypes. Generation probabilities for all TCRbeta clonotypes obtained by the gDNA method from several donors were computed using OLGA. TCRdb took over this immuneACCESS table, retaining in-frame rearrangements with V and J assigned. Such tables are incomplete; in checked studies, under half of the missing clones stem from an unresolved V gene, and the remainder is unexplained. Clone size and V and J calls were adopted from that table, with D and trimming inferred from the DNA. The sample yields 2 million to 2.5 million clones; roughly 95% were counted once. The biggest ten clones account for roughly 0.13% of the sample.

The record originates from a study of shared clonotypes between healthy human individuals (TCRdb year 2020). Regarding the study in general: The cohort comprised a couple of women and a few men aged 18 to 49 years. Per donor, three plates each were used for CD4 naive and CD4 memory, two for CD8 naive, and one for CD8 memory. Between about 0.9 and 8.9 billion PBMCs per donor were obtained by leukapheresis. Blood TCR repertoires of roughly 5 healthy adults were deeply sequenced to estimate repertoire size and the extent of clonotype sharing between individuals. Libraries were prepared and TCR repertoires were sequenced by different laboratories using diverse techniques, in order to increase sequencing depth and limit assay-specific biases. On the study overall, not on this receptor specifically: Incomplete sequencing was indicated by rarefaction of sorted-subset datasets, despite the large sequencing depth. Naive subsets generally had larger estimated clonotype richness than memory subsets did. The genetic and exposure-history diversity represented was limited by the small number of donors. Higher generation probabilities were observed for clonotypes shared by all four sorted-subset donors than for non-shared clonotypes. Sharing across a few donors was observed for around 5% of naive CD4, 3% to 4% of naive CD8, around 2.5% of memory CD4, and roughly 0.4% of memory CD8 clonotypes. Pairwise subsampling indicated that sequencing depth was expected to affect the degree of clonotype sharing among donors. Sampling was restricted to blood, and TCR repertoires in tissues likely differ from the TCR repertoires found in blood.

The donors were healthy, HIV-negative adults with no recently reported acute infections or vaccinations. All donors were Caucasian adults living in Nashville, Tennessee, USA. Magnetic negative selection was used to enrich CD4+ T cells, after which naive cells were positively selected on CD45RA and the negative fraction became the memory subset. Blood was collected by leukapheresis, and PBMCs were isolated by Ficoll-Histopaque density gradient centrifugation and then cryopreserved in liquid nitrogen vapor phase. Purity and quantity of every magnetically sorted T cell population were checked by analytical flow cytometry. Genomic DNA was isolated from every sorted fraction and measured by UV absorbance on a Nanodrop 2000c. CDR1 SGHNT and CDR2 YYREEE were looked up in the germline V gene (reference sequence). V loses 4 bases at its end and J loses 5 bases; junction bases beyond the gene matches: 10. Including cysteine and phenylalanine, the CDR3 has 15 amino acids. CDR3 DNA only is kept here, 45 bases in frame from base 1.

This TCR was recovered from a man aged 18 to 30 in good health. This receptor chain uses TRBV5-4 and TRBJ2-7; the junction holds 9 bases that match TRBD2. Material for sequencing was naive CD4+ T cells sorted from blood. Per the publication, the cell subset or site label means: CD45RA+ positively selected. The nucleotide sequence reads TGTGCCAGCAGCCGCGAGTTAGCGGGGGTGAACGAGCAGTACTTC. Its protein reads: CASSRELAGVNEQYF.